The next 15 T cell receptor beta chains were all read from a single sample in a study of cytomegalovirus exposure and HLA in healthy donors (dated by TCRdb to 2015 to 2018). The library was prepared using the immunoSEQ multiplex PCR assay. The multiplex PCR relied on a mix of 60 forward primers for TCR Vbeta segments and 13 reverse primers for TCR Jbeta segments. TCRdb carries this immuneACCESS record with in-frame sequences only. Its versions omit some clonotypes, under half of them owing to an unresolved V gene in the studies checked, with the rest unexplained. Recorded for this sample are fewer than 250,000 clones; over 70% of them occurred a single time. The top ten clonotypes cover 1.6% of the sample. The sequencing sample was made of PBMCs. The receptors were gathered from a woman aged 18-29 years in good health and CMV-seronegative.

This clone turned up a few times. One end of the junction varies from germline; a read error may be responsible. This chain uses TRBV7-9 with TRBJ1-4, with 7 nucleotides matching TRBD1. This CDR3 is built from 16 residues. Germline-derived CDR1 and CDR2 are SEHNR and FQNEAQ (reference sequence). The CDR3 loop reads CSSSQDRVWTNEKLFF. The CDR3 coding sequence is TGTTCCAGCAGCCAAGACAGGGTCTGGACTAATGAAAAACTGTTTTTT. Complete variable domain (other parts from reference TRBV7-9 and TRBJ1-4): DTGVSQNPRHKITKRGQNVTFRCDPISEHNRLYWYRQTLGQGPEFLTYFQNEAQLEKSRLLSDRFSAERPKGSFSTLEIQRTEQGDSAMYLCSSSQDRVWTNEKLFFGSGTQLSVL.

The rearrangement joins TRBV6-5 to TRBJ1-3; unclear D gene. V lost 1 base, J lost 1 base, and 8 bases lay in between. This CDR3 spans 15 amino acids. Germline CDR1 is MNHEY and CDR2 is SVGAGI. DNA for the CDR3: TGTGCCAGCAGTTACTTCCCTCTGTCTGGAAACACCATATATTTT. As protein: CASSYFPLSGNTIYF.

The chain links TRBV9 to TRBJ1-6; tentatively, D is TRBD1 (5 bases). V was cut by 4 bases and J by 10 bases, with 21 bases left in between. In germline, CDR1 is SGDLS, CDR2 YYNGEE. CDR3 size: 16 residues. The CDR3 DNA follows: TGTGCCAGCAGCCCAGTGGGGCAGCCGAAGGGATCACCCCTCCACTTT. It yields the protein CASSPVGQPKGSPLHF.

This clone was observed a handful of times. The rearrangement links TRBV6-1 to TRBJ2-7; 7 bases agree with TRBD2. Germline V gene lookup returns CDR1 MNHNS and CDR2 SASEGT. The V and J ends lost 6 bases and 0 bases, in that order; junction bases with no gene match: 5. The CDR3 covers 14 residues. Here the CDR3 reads CASSGGSFSYEQYF. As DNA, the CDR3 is TGTGCCAGCAGCGGGGGGTCTTTCTCCTACGAGCAGTACTTC.

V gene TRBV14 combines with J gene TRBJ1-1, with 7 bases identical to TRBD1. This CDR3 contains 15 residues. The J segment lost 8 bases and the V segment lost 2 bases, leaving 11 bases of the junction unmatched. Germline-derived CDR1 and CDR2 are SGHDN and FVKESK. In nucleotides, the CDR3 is TGTGCCAGCAGCCAATTTTTAGGGGGCGCGTCAGAAGCTTTCTTT. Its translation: CASSQFLGGASEAFF. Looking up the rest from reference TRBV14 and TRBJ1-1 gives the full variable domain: EAGVTQFPSHSVIEKGQTVTLRCDPISGHDNLYWYRRVMGKEIKFLLHFVKESKQDESGMPNNRFLAERTGGTYSTLKVQPAELEDSGVYFCASSQFLGGASEAFFGQGTRLTVV.

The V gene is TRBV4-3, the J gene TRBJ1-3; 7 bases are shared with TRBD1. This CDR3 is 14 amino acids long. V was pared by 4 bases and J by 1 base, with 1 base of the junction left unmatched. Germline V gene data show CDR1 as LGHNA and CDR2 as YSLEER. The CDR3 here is CASSPRGSGNTIYF. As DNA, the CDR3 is TGCGCCAGCAGCCCCAGGGGGTCTGGAAACACCATATATTTT.

The CDR3 region has the DNA TGTGCCATCAGTGGGAGTGCTAATGAAAAACTGTTTTTT. This sequence encodes CAISGSANEKLFF. This sequence joins TRBV10-3 and TRBJ1-4; no definite D call. Per germline, CDR1 ENHRY and CDR2 SYGVKD. This CDR3 spans 13 amino acids. The ends were cut back, 4 bases at V and 3 bases at J, with 6 bases in the middle.

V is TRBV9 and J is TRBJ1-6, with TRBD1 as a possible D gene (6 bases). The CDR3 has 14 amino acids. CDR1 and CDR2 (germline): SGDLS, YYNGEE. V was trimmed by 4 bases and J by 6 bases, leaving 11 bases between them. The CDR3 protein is CASSRQDTNSPLHF. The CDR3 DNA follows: TGTGCCAGCAGCAGACAGGATACTAATTCACCCCTCCACTTT. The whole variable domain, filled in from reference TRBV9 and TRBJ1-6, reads DSGVTQTPKHLITATGQRVTLRCSPRSGDLSVYWYQQSLDQGLQFLIQYYNGEERAKGNILERFSAQQFPDLHSELNLSSLELGDSALYFCASSRQDTNSPLHFGNGTRLTVT.

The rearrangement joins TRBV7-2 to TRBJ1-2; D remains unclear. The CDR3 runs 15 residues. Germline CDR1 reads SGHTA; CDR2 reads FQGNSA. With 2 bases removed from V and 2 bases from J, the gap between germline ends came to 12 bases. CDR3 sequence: CASSLIYQRNYGYTF. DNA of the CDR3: TGTGCCAGCAGCTTAATCTATCAGCGGAACTATGGCTACACCTTC.

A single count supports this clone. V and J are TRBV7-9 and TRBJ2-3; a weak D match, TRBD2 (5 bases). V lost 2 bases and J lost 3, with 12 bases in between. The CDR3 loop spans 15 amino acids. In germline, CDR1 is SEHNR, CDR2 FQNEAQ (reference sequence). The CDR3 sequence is CASSLLFGGTDTQYF. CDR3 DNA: TGTGCCAGCAGCTTATTGTTTGGCGGGACAGATACGCAGTATTTT.

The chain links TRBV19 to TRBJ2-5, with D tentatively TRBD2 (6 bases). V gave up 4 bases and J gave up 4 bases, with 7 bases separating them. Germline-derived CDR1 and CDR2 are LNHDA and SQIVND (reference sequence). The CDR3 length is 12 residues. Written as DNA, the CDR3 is TGTGCCAGTAGTAGGGGGGTAGAGACCCAGTACTTC. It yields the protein CASSRGVETQYF.

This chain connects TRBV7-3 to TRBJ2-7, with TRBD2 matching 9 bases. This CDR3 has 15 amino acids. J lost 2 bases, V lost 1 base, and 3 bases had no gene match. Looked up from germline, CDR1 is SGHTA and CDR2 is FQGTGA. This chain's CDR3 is CASSLMASGTYEQYF. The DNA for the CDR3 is TGTGCCAGCAGCTTAATGGCTAGCGGGACCTACGAGCAGTACTTC.

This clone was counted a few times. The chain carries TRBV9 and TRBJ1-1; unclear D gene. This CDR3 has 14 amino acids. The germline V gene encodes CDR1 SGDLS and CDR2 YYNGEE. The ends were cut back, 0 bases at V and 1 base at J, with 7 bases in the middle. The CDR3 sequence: CASSVGPPNTEAFF. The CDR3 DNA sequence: TGTGCCAGCAGCGTAGGGCCTCCGAACACTGAAGCTTTCTTT.

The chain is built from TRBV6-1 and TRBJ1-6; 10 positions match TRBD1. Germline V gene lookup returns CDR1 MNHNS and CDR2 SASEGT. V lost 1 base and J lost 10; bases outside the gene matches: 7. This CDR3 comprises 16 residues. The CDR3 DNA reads TGTGCCAGCAGTGAAGTACTTGGGACAGGGGAATCACCCCTCCACTTT. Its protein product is CASSEVLGTGESPLHF.

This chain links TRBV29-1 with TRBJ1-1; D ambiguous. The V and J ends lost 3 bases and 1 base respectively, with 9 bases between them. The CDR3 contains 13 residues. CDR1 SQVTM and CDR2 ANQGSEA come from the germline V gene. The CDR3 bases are TGCAGCGTTGATCGCGTCAAGAACACTGAAGCTTTCTTT. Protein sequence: CSVDRVKNTEAFF.